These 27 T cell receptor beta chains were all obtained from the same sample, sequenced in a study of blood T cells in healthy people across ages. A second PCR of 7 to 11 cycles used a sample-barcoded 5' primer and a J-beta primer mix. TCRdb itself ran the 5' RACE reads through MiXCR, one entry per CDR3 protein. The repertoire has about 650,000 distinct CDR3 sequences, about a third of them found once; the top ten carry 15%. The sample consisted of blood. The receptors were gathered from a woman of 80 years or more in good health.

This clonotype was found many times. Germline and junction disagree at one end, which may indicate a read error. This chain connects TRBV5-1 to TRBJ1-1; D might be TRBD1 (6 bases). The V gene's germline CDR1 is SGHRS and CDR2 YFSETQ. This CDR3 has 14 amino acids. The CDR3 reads CASSFGTLNTEAFF. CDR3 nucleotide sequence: TGTGCCAGCAGCTTCGGGACATTGAACACTGAAGCTTTCTTT.

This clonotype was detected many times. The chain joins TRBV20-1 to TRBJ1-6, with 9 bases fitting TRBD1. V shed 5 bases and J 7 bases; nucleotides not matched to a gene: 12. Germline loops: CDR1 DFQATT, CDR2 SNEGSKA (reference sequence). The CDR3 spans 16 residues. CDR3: CSALNRGRLQNSPLHF. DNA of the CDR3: TGCAGTGCTTTAAACAGGGGGCGCTTACAAAATTCACCCCTCCACTTT.

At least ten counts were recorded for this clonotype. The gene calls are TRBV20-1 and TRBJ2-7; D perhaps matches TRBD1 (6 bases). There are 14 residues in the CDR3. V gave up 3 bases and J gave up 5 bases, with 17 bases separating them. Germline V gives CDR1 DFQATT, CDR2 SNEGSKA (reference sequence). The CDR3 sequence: CSASVTGIRDEQYF. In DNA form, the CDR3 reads TGCAGTGCTAGCGTGACAGGAATCCGAGACGAGCAGTACTTC.

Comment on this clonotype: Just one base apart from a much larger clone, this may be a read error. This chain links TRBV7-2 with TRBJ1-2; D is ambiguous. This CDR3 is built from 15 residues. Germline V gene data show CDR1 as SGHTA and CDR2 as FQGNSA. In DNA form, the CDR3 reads TGTGTCAGCAGCTTATCCGGCGAAAGGGTTTATGGCTACACCTTC. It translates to CVSSLSGERVYGYTF.

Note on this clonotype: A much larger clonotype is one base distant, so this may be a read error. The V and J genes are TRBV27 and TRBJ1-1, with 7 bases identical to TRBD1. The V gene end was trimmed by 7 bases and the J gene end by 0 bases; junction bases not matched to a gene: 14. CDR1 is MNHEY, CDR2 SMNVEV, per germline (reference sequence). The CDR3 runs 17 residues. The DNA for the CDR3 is TGTGCCAGCAAGATTACGGACAGGACATCCATGAACACTGAAGCTTTCTTT. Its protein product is CASKITDRTSMNTEAFF.

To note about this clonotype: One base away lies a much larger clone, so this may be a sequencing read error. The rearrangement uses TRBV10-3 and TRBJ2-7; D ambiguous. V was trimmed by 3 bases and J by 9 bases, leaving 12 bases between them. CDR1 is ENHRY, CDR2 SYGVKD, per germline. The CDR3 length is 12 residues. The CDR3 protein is CAISDMGRWQYF. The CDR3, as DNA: TGTGCCATCAGTGATATGGGTCGGTGGCAGTACTTC.

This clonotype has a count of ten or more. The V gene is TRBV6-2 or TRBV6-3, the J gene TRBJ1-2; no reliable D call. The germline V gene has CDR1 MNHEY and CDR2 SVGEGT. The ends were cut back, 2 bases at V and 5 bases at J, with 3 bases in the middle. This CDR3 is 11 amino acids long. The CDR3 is CASSYLYGYTF. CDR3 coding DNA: TGTGCCAGCAGTTACCTTTATGGCTACACCTTC.

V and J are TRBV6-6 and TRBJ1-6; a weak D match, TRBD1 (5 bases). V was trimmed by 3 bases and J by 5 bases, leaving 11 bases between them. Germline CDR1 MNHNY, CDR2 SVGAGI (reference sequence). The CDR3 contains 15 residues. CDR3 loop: CASSYNRGNNSPLHF. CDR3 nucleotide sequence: TGTGCCAGCAGTTATAATCGGGGGAATAATTCACCCCTCCACTTT.

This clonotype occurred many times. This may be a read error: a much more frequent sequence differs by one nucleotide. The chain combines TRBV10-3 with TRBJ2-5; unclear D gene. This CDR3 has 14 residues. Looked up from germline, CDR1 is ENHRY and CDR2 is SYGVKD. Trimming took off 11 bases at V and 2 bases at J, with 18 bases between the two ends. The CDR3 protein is CAASAPSSQETQYF. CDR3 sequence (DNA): TGTGCCGCCTCGGCCCCCAGCTCTCAAGAGACCCAGTACTTC.

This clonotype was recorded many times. CDR3 in amino acids: CSVSDRAVRYEQYF. CDR3 in DNA: TGCAGTGTCTCGGACAGGGCGGTACGGTACGAGCAGTACTTC. The chain employs TRBV20-1 and TRBJ2-7; 8 nucleotides match TRBD1. CDR3 length equals 14 residues. The J segment lost 4 bases and the V segment lost 7 bases, leaving 12 bases of the junction unmatched. CDR1 DFQATT and CDR2 SNEGSKA come from the germline V gene (reference sequence).

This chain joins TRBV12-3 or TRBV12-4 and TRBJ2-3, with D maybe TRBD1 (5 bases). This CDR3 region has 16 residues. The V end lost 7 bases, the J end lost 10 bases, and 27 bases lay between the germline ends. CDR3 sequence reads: CASTFDAKGEGNAQYF. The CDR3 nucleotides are TGTGCCAGCACCTTCGACGCTAAAGGGGAAGGAAATGCGCAGTATTTT.

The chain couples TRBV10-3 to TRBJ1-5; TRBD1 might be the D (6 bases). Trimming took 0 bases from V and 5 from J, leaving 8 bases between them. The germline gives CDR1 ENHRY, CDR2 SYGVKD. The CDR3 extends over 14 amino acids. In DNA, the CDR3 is TGTGCCATCAGTGAGTCCAGGGGAGATCAGCCCCAGCATTTT. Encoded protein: CAISESRGDQPQHF.

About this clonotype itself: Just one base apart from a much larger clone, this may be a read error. CDR3 DNA sequence: TGTACCAGCCGCGGTGGGGGGACTCTAGCCAAAAACATTCAGTACTTC. Amino acid sequence: CTSRGGGTLAKNIQYF. V and J are TRBV28 and TRBJ2-4, with D tentatively TRBD2 (6 bases). Germline V CDR1 and CDR2: MDHEN, SYDVKM. There are 16 residues in the CDR3. Full variable domain (missing parts from reference TRBV28 and TRBJ2-4): DVKVTQSSRYLVKRTGEKVFLECVQDMDHENMFWYRQDPGLGLRLIYFSYDVKMKEKGDIPEGYSVSREKKERFSLILESASTNQTSMYLCTSRGGGTLAKNIQYFGAGTRLSVL.

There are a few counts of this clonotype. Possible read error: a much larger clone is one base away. CDR3 protein: CAISEATSGGYEQVF. Written as DNA, the CDR3 is TGTGCCATCAGTGAGGCAACTAGCGGGGGGTATGAGCAGGTCTTC. The chain carries TRBV10-3 and TRBJ2-1, with 12 bases aligning to TRBD2. Germline CDR1 reads ENHRY; CDR2 reads SYGVKD. This CDR3 spans 15 amino acids.

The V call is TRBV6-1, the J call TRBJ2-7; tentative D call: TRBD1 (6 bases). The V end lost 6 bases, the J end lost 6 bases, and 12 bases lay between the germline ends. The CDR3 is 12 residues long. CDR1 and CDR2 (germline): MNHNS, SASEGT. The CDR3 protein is CASSLNRAEQYF. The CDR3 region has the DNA TGTGCCAGCAGCTTGAACAGGGCCGAGCAGTACTTC.

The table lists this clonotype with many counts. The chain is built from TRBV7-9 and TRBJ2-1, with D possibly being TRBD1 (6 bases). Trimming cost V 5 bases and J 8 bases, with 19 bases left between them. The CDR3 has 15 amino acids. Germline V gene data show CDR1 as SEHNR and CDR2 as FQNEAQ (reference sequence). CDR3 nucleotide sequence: TGTGCCAGCAGCCCCGCCGGCAGGGGATCGGATGAGCAGTTCTTC. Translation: CASSPAGRGSDEQFF. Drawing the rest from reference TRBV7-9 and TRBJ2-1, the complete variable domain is DTGVSQNPRHKITKRGQNVTFRCDPISEHNRLYWYRQTLGQGPEFLTYFQNEAQLEKSRLLSDRFSAERPKGSFSTLEIQRTEQGDSAMYLCASSPAGRGSDEQFFGPGTRLTVL.

CDR3 DNA: TGTGCCAGCAGTGAGGCTAGCGGGAGTAAGGAGACCCAGTACTTC. Protein sequence: CASSEASGSKETQYF. The V gene is TRBV2, the J gene TRBJ2-5; TRBD2 matches at 10 bases. V shed 3 bases and J 5 bases; nucleotides not matched to a gene: 6. The CDR3 is 15 residues long. Germline V gene data show CDR1 as SNHLY and CDR2 as FYNNEI. Based on the CDR3 plus reference TRBV2 and TRBJ2-5, the full variable domain is EPEVTQTPSHQVTQMGQEVILRCVPISNHLYFYWYRQILGQKVEFLVSFYNNEISEKSEIFDDQFSVERPDGSNFTLKIRSTKLEDSAMYFCASSEASGSKETQYFGPGTRLLVL.

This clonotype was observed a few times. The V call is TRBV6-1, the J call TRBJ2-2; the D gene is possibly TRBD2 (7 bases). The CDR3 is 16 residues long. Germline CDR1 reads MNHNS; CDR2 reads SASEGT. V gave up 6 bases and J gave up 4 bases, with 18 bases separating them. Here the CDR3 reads CASREMGGGLTGELFF. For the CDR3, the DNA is TGTGCCAGCAGGGAGATGGGCGGGGGCCTCACCGGGGAGCTGTTTTTT.

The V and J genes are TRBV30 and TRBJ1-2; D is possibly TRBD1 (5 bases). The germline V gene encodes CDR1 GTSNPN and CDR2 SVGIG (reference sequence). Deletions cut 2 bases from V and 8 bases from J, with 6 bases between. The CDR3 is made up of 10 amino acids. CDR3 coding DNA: TGTGCCTGGAGTCGGGACGGCTACACCTTC. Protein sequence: CAWSRDGYTF.

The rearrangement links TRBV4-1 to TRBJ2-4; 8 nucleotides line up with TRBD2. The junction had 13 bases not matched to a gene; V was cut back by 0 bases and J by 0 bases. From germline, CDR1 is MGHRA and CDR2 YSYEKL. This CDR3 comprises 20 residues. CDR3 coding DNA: TGCGCCAGCAGCCAAGAATATACTAGCGGAGCACCTCTAGCCAAAAACATTCAGTACTTC. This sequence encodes CASSQEYTSGAPLAKNIQYF.

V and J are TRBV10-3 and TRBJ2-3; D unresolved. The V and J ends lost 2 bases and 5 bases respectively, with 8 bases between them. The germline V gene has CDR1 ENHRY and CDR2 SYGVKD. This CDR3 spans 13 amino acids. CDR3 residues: CAISEIKIDTQYF. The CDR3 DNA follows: TGTGCCATCAGTGAGATTAAAATAGATACGCAGTATTTT.

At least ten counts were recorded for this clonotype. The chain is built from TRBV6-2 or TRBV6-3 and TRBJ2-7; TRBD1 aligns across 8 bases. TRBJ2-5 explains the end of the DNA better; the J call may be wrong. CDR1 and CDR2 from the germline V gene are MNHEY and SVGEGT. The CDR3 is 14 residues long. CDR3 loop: CASSPRTGWETQYF. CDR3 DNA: TGTGCCAGCAGTCCGCGGACAGGGTGGGAGACCCAGTACTTC.

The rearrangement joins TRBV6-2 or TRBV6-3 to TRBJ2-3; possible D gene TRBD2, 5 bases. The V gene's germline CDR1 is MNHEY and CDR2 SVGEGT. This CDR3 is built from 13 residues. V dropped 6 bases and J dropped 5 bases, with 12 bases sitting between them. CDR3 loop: CASRKSGEDTQYF. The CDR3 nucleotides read TGTGCCAGCAGGAAAAGCGGAGAAGATACGCAGTATTTT.

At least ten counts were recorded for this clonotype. The CDR3: CASSLGLRGPEDTQYF. As DNA, the CDR3 is TGTGCCAGCAGCTTAGGATTGCGGGGGCCGGAGGATACGCAGTATTTT. The chain joins TRBV7-2 to TRBJ2-3; D perhaps matches TRBD2 (7 bases). V shed 1 base and J shed 6 bases, with 17 bases lying between them. The CDR3 is made up of 16 amino acids. Germline lookup yields CDR1 SGHTA and CDR2 FQGNSA.

The CDR3 loop is CAWRRVGWADTQYF. The CDR3 coding sequence is TGTGCCTGGAGAAGAGTCGGGTGGGCAGATACGCAGTATTTT. The chain links TRBV30 to TRBJ2-3; the D is unclear. V dropped 3 bases and J dropped 4 bases, with 14 bases sitting between them. CDR1 GTSNPN and CDR2 SVGIG come from the germline V gene (reference sequence). This CDR3 contains 14 residues.

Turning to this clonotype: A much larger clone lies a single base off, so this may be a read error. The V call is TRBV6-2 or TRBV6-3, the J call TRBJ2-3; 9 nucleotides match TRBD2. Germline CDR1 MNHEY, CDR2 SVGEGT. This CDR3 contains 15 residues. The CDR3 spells CVSRIAGAPTDTQYF. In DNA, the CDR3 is TGTGTCAGCAGAATAGCGGGGGCCCCCACAGATACGCAGTATTTT.

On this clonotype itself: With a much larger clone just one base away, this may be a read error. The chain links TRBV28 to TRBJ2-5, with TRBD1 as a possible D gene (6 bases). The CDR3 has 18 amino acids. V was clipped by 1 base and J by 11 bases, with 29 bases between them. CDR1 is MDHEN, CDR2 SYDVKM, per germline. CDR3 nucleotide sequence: TGTGCCAGCAGTTTATATAGGGCAGGGGACCACCGGGCGAATGAGCAGTACTTC. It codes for CASSLYRAGDHRANEQYF.